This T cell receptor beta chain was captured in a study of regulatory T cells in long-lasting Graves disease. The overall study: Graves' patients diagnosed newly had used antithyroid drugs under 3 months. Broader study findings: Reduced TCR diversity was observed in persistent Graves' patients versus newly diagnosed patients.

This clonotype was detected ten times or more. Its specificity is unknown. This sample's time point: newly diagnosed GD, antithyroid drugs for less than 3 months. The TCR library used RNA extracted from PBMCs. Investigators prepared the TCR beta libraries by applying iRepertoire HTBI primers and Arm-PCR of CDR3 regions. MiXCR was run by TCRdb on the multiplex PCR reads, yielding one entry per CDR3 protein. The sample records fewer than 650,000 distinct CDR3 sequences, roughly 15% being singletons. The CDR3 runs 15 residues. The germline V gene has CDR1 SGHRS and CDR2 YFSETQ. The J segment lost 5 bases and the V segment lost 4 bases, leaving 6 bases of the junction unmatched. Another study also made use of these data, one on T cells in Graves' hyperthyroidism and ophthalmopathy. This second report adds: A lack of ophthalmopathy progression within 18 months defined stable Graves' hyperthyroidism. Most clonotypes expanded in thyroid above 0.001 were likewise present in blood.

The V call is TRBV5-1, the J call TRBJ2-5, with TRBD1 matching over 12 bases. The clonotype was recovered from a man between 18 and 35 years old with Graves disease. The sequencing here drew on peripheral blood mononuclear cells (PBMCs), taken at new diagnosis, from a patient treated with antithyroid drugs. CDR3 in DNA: TGCGCCAGCAGCGAGGGGACAGGGGGCCATGAGACCCAGTACTTC. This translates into CASSEGTGGHETQYF.